The TCR beta chain under discussion was sequenced for a study of cytomegalovirus exposure and HLA in healthy donors. The germline V gene has CDR1 LGHNA and CDR2 YNFKEQ. Trimming cost V 0 bases and J 2 bases, with 9 bases left between them. CDR3 length equals 15 residues. Only in-frame clones appear in the TCRdb table, and some are missing; sequencing was by immunoSEQ multiplex PCR. The repertoire holds some 310,000 clones, roughly 86% seen once, with around 0.88% in the top ten. V gene TRBV4-2 combines with J gene TRBJ2-3, with D possibly being TRBD2 (5 bases). The sequencing sample was made of PBMCs. The TCR was taken from a man aged 25-45 years in good health and CMV-seronegative. In nucleotides, the CDR3 is TGTGCCAGCAGCCAAGAGACTATTCTCACAGATACGCAGTATTTT. It encodes CASSQETILTDTQYF.